This T cell receptor (beta chain) was captured by sequencing in a study of T-cell reconstitution after alpha-beta-depleted transplantation in children. Molecular barcoding with unique molecular identifiers was used for the TCRbeta library. Each CDR3 protein gets one entry after TCRdb re-called the PCR reads with MiXCR. Of around 400,000 distinct CDR3 sequences listed, about a tenth are singletons. There are 17 residues in the CDR3. Looked up from germline, CDR1 is DFQATT and CDR2 is SNEGSKA (reference sequence). Trimming removed 1 base at V and 2 bases at J, with 18 bases between. This clonotype was counted only a few times.

This sequence originates from a human donor who donated a stem cell graft to a child with acute myeloid leukemia. V gene TRBV20-1 combines with J gene TRBJ1-3, with D unclear. Specimen: PBMCs from the stem cell graft donor, collected from the stem cell graft. The CDR3 is CSARVTSPGRAGNTIYF. The CDR3 region has the DNA TGCAGTGCTAGAGTGACTTCCCCGGGTAGAGCTGGAAACACCATATATTTT.